This TCR beta chain was recorded in a study of T-cell reconstitution after alpha-beta-depleted transplantation in children. The authors prepared the TCRbeta library with unique molecular identifiers. TCRdb recomputed calls from the PCR reads with MiXCR, one row per CDR3 protein. The table includes 100,000 to 120,000 distinct CDR3 sequences, over 9% detected once. Germline values: CDR1 SGDLS, CDR2 YYNGEE. Trimming stripped 3 bases from V and 5 bases from J, with 12 bases between. CDR3 size: 15 residues. This clonotype showed up many times. The starting material was PBMCs from the stem cell graft donor, obtained from the stem cell graft. The clonotype comes from a human donor who donated a stem cell graft to a child with acute lymphoblastic leukemia. The chain recombines TRBV9 with TRBJ1-6, with D unclear. The CDR3 nucleotides read TGTGCCAGCAGCGACTCCGGGCGCGATAATTCACCCCTCCACTTT. The encoded protein is CASSDSGRDNSPLHF.